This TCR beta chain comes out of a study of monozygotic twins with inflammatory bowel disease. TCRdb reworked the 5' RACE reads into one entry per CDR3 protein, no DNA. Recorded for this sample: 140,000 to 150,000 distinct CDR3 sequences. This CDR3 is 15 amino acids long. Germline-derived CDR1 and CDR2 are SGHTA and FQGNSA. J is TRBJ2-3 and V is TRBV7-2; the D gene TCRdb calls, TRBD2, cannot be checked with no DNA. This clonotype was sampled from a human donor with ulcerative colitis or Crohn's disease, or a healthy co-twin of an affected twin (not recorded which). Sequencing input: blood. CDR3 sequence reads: CASSLGLATTDTQYF.